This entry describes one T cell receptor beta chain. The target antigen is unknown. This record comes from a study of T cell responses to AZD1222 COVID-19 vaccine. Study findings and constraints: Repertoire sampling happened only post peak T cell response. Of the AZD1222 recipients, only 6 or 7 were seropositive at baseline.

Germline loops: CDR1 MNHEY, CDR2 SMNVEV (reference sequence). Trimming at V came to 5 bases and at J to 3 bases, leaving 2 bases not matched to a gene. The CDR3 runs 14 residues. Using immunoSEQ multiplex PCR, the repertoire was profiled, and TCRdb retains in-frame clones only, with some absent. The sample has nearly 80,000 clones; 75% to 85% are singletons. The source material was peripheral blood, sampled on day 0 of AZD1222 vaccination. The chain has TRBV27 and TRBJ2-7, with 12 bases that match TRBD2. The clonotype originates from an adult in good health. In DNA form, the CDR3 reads TGTGCCAGCAGTGCTAGCGGGAGGGTCTACGAGCAGTACTTC. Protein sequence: CASSASGRVYEQYF.